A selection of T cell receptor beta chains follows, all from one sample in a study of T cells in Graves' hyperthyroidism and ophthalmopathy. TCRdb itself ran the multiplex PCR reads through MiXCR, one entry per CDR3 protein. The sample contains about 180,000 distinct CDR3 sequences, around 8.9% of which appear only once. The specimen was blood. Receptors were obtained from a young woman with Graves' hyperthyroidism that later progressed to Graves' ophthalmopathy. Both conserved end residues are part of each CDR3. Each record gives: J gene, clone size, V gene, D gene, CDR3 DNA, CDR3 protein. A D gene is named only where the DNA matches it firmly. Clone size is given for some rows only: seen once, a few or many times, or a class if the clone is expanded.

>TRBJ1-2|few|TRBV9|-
TGTGCCAGCAGCCCAGAACTGGGGCAGGGCTCTTATGGCTACACCTTC
CASSPELGQGSYGYTF
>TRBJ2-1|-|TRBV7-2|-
TGTGCCAGCAGCTTAATTCGCGGGTACAATGAGCAGTTCTTC
CASSLIRGYNEQFF
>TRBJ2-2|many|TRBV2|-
TGTGCCAGCAGCGAAGGCTTACGGTGGCAAATTACCGGGGAGCTGTTTTTT
CASSEGLRWQITGELFF
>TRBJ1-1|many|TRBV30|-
TGTGCCTGGAGGAGAATTGAAGCTTTCTTT
CAWRRIEAFF
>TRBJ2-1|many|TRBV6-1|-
TGTGCCAGCAGAAGCCTTACACCCTACAATGAGCAGTTCTTC
CASRSLTPYNEQFF
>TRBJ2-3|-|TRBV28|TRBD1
TGTGCCAGCAGTTTCGGACAGGGGTGGACAGATACGCAGTATTTT
CASSFGQGWTDTQYF
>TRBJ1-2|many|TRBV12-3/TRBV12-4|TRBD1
TGTGCCAGCAGTTTAGGACAGGGCCGTGGCTACACCTTC
CASSLGQGRGYTF
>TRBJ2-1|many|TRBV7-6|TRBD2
TGTGCCAGCAGCTTCTCCCCACTCGGGGGGGGAAGTGAGCAGTTCTTC
CASSFSPLGGGSEQFF
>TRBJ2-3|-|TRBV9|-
TGTGCCAGCAGCGTAGGAGTACTAGGGCACACAGATACGCAGTATTTT
CASSVGVLGHTDTQYF
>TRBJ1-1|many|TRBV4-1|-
TGCGCCAGCAGCCACGGGGCGCCGGGAAGTACGAACACTGAAGCTTTCTTT
CASSHGAPGSTNTEAFF
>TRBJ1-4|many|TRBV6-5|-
TGTGCCAGCAGTTACTCGGGTACTGCAACTAATGAAAAACTGTTTTTT
CASSYSGTATNEKLFF
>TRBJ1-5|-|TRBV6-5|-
TGTGCCAGCAGTTACCCGCCTGCTAGGGGTAATCAGCCCCAGCATTTT
CASSYPPARGNQPQHF
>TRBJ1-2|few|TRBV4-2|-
TGTGCCAGCAGCCCAGAGCTCGATAACTATGGCTACACCTTC
CASSPELDNYGYTF
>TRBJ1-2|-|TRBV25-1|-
TGTGCCAGCAGTGAATTGGACCAGGGACCCCTACGACATGGCTACACCTTC
CASSELDQGPLRHGYTF
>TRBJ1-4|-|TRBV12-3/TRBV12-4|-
TGTGCCAGCAGCCCTATTTACTCGGCCACTAATGAAAAACTGTTTTTT
CASSPIYSATNEKLFF
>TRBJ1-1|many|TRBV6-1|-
TGTGCCAGCAGTGGATCTAGGGGACTTAACACTGAAGCTTTCTTT
CASSGSRGLNTEAFF
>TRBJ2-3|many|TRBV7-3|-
TGTGCCAGCAGCTTCGTAGCCATCACAGATACGCAGTATTTT
CASSFVAITDTQYF
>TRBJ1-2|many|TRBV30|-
TGTGCCTGGAGTGTCCTCCGTACGACCTCAGGGGGCTACACCTTC
CAWSVLRTTSGGYTF
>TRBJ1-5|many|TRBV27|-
TGTGCCAGCAGTTTGAGGGGTGGCAATCAGCCCCAGCATTTT
CASSLRGGNQPQHF
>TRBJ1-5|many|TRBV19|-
TGTGCCAGTAGTATAGGGAATAGCAATCAGCCCCAGCATTTT
CASSIGNSNQPQHF
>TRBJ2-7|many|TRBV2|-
TGTGCCAGCAGTGAGACGGTGGGCGGGATCTACGAGCAGTACTTC
CASSETVGGIYEQYF
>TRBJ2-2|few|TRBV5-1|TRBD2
TGCGCCAGCAACCAAGCGGGAGGGCTCGGGGAGCTGTTTTTT
CASNQAGGLGELFF
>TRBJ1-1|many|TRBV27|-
TGTGCCAGCGACCCGGACGGACTGAACACTGAAGCTTTCTTT
CASDPDGLNTEAFF
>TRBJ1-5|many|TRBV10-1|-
TGCGCCAGTCCTAGGACCCCCTCCAATCAGCCCCAGCATTTT
CASPRTPSNQPQHF
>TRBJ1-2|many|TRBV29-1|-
TGCAGCGTTGAAAGTATTGGCTACACCTTC
CSVESIGYTF
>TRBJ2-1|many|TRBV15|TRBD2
TGTGCCACCAGCAAGGTCGGGACTACGGTTCTCTATGAGCAGTTCTTC
CATSKVGTTVLYEQFF
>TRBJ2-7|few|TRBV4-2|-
TGTGCCACCTCGGATGTTGACCTAAGCTCCTACGAGCAGTACTTC
CATSDVDLSSYEQYF
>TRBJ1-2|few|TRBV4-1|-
TGCGCCAGCAGCCAAACTAGGACCCTTGGGTATGGCTACACCTTC
CASSQTRTLGYGYTF
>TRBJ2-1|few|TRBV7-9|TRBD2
TGTGCCAGCAGCTTAGTACTAGCGGGGTGGAACACTTACCTCAATGAGCAGTTCTTC
CASSLVLAGWNTYLNEQFF
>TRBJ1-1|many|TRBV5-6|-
TGTGCCAGCAGCACGGATGTGAACACTGAAGCTTTCTTT
CASSTDVNTEAFF
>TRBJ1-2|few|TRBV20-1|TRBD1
TGCAGTGCTAGGGGGACAGGCCTCTATGGCTACACCTTC
CSARGTGLYGYTF
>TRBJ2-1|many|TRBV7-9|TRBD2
TGTGCCAGCAGCCTAACCGCGGGACTAGCGGATACCAATGAGCAGTTCTTC
CASSLTAGLADTNEQFF
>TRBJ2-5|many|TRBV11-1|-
TGTGCCAGCAGCTCCTCCTACGCGGGCGAAGAGACCCAGTACTTC
CASSSSYAGEETQYF
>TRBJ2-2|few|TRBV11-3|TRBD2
TGTGCCAGCAGCTTAGTAGCGGGAGAAACCGGGGAGCTGTTTTTT
CASSLVAGETGELFF
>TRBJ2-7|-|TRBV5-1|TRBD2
TGCGCCAGCAGGGGGACTAGCGTCGCCTGCGAGCAGTACTTC
CASRGTSVACEQYF
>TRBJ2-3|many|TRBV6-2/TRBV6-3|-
TGTGCCAGCAGTTACTCCCCAGGGTCAGCAGATACGCAGTATTTT
CASSYSPGSADTQYF
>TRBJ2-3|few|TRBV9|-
TGTGCCAGCAGCGTACAGGAGTCGGCAGATACGCAGTATTTT
CASSVQESADTQYF
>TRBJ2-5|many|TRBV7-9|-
TGTGCCAGCAGCAATCCCGCCCTCCACTTAGACCAAGAGACCCAGTACTTC
CASSNPALHLDQETQYF
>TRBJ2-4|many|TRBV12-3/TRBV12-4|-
TGTGCCAGCAGTTTAAGGGGAAGCAAAAACATTCAGTACTTC
CASSLRGSKNIQYF
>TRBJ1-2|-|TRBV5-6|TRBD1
TGTGCCAGCAGCCTCATGACAGGGCCGGGCTATGGCTACACCTTC
CASSLMTGPGYGYTF
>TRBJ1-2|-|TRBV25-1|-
TGTGCCAGCAGTGATAGTTCAGCCATATCAAAGACCTTC
CASSDSSAISKTF
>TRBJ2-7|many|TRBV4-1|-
TGCGCCAGCAGCCGACTCCTAGGGGTCTCCTACGAGCAGTACTTC
CASSRLLGVSYEQYF
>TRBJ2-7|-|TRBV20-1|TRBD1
TGCAGTGCTCAACCCCCGGGACAGCCCTACGAGCAGTACTTC
CSAQPPGQPYEQYF
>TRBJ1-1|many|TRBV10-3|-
TGTGCCATCAGTGAGTCTTGGGACACTGAAGCTTTCTTT
CAISESWDTEAFF
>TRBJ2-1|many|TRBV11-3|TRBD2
TGTGCCAGCAGCGGGACTAGCGGGCTGGTCCATGAGCAGTTCTTC
CASSGTSGLVHEQFF